The rows below give T cell receptor beta chains drawn from one sample of a study of blood T cell repertoires in COVID-19. Data came from immunoSEQ multiplex PCR; TCRdb stores just in-frame clones and leaves some out. Here the sample spans 250,000 to 350,000 clones, nearly 90% being singletons. Sequencing input: PBMCs or T cells enriched from blood (not recorded which). The receptors originated from a woman under 30 with acute COVID-19. CDR3s include the opening cysteine and the closing phenylalanine or tryptophan. D genes are given only for firm matches. Clone size is shown for a subset of rows, as once, few, many or a class of expanded clone.

CDR3: CASSFTPGLPSYEQYF
DNA: TGTGCCAGCAGTTTCACGCCGGGACTGCCCTCCTACGAGCAGTACTTC
J: TRBJ2-7
V: TRBV27
size: NA
D: NA

CDR3: CASTHWKDREDGYTF
DNA: TGTGCCAGCACTCACTGGAAGGACAGGGAGGATGGCTACACCTTC
J: TRBJ1-2
V: TRBV2
size: NA
D: TRBD1

CDR3: CASSGDVGTPSYDEQFF
DNA: TGTGCCAGCAGCGGCGATGTCGGGACACCGAGCTACGATGAGCAGTTCTTC
J: TRBJ2-1
V: TRBV9
size: once
D: NA

CDR3: CASSFFARESNEQFF
DNA: TGTGCCAGCAGCTTCTTTGCTCGGGAGTCCAATGAGCAGTTCTTC
J: TRBJ2-1
V: TRBV5-6
size: NA
D: NA

CDR3: CASSFYRTGDPRGYTF
DNA: TGTGCCAGCAGCTTCTACCGGACAGGGGATCCGCGGGGCTACACCTTC
J: TRBJ1-2
V: TRBV11-3
size: NA
D: TRBD1

CDR3: CASTGSLNTEAFF
DNA: TGTGCCAGTACAGGGAGCCTTAACACTGAAGCTTTCTTT
J: TRBJ1-1
V: TRBV28
size: NA
D: NA

CDR3: CSVATGETYEQYF
DNA: TGCAGCGTGGCGACAGGAGAGACCTACGAGCAGTACTTC
J: TRBJ2-7
V: TRBV29-1
size: NA
D: NA

CDR3: CASLPGRGGANEKLFF
DNA: TGTGCCTCGCTCCCGGGGAGGGGAGGAGCGAATGAAAAACTGTTTTTT
J: TRBJ1-4
V: TRBV10-3
size: NA
D: NA

CDR3: CASSLFPLGLAGSTDTQYF
DNA: TGTGCCAGCTCACTTTTCCCCCTCGGCCTAGCGGGGAGCACAGATACGCAGTATTTT
J: TRBJ2-3
V: TRBV18
size: NA
D: TRBD2

CDR3: CSVGTSGSLDTQYF
DNA: TGCAGCGTGGGGACTAGCGGGAGCCTCGATACGCAGTATTTT
J: TRBJ2-3
V: TRBV29-1
size: NA
D: TRBD2

CDR3: CASSSQGSYEQYF
DNA: TGTGCCAGCAGTTCGCAGGGTTCCTACGAGCAGTACTTC
J: TRBJ2-7
V: TRBV6-5
size: NA
D: NA

CDR3: CASSFGTGQETQYF
DNA: TGTGCCAGCAGCTTCGGTACAGGTCAAGAGACCCAGTACTTC
J: TRBJ2-5
V: TRBV7-3
size: few
D: NA

CDR3: CATSDFGYPGTQYF
DNA: TGTGCCACCAGTGATTTCGGCTACCCGGGGACCCAGTACTTC
J: TRBJ2-5
V: TRBV24-1
size: NA
D: NA

CDR3: CASGLGVTGTIEAFF
DNA: TGTGCTAGTGGTTTGGGCGTAACAGGGACTATTGAAGCTTTCTTT
J: TRBJ1-1
V: TRBV12-5
size: NA
D: NA

CDR3: CATSLSGENIQYF
DNA: TGTGCCACCAGTCTAAGCGGGGAAAACATTCAGTACTTC
J: TRBJ2-4
V: TRBV24-1
size: NA
D: TRBD2

CDR3: CASSVGGWGETQYF
DNA: TGTGCCAGCAGCGTAGGCGGGTGGGGAGAGACCCAGTACTTC
J: TRBJ2-5
V: TRBV9
size: NA
D: NA

CDR3: CASSSSGPRYTF
DNA: TGTGCCAGCAGCTCTAGCGGACCCCGCTACACCTTC
J: TRBJ1-2
V: TRBV7-2
size: NA
D: NA